Sequencing of this T cell receptor (beta chain) was carried out in a study of blood T cell repertoires in COVID-19 (dated by TCRdb to the early 2020s). About the investigation overall: Collaborator samples came from the United States, Italy and Spain and covered acute and convalescent phases of COVID-19. The prospective study material was composed of cDNA or gDNA derived from T cells, B-cell-depleted T cells, or PBMCs. The dataset comprised deeply sampled blood TCRbeta repertoires from subjects exposed to, actively infected with, or recovered from COVID-19. The repertoires were made available in a free public database intended to serve as a resource for research on the immune response to SARS-CoV-2. The samples were drawn from the first 160 participants of the ongoing ImmuneRACE study and from 1,254 subjects provided by 6 global collaborators. Nearly every sample came with metadata listing a de-identified subject ID, COVID-19 status, age in years and sex. HLA class I and class II types, where available, came from metadata supplied by the sample provider rather than from assay-based typing. Study-wide conclusions, independent of this receptor: The amount of clinical and demographic metadata varied by source and participant and was provided uncurated.

Remarks on this clone: Its antigen specificity is not known. Per-nucleotide qualities are absent, and no much larger clonotype sits a single base away.

TCRbeta CDR3 regions were amplified from genomic DNA by means of the immunoSEQ Assay, a bias-controlled multiplex PCR. The authors processed their data as follows. Within the assay, amplification of reference gene primers was used to estimate how many nucleated cells each sample contained. To quantify the absolute abundance of each unique TCRbeta CDR3 rearrangement, sequence reads were collapsed and filtered. For each sample, productive Simpson clonality was calculated as the square root of Simpson's diversity index over productive rearrangements. TCRdb's version of the immuneACCESS table is confined to in-frame rearrangements and falls short of the full clone set. An unresolved V gene accounts for under half of the shortfall where checked; the remainder is of unknown origin. V, J and clone size were drawn from that table, and D and trimming were deduced from the DNA. The sample data list 310,000 or so clones, and 85% to 90% of these were observed just once. Over 9% of the sample goes to the ten largest clones.

At one collaborating source in Seattle, patients were enrolled during active infection and were followed longitudinally through the course of disease. Collaborating institutions collected whole blood in K2EDTA tubes following their own protocols. For TCRbeta analysis, collaborator samples were shipped as frozen whole blood, as isolated PBMCs, or as DNA extracted from either sample type. The CDR1 and CDR2 encoded by the germline V gene are SGHAT and FQNNGV. There are 13 amino acids in the CDR3, from cysteine to phenylalanine inclusive. Of all the DNA, just the CDR3 is kept, 39 bases in frame from base 1. V ends up 5 bases short and J 6 bases short, with an unmatched junction base count of 2.

The rearranged segments are TRBV11-2 and TRBJ2-7; the central 12 bases match TRBD2. This sequence originates from a woman younger than 45 with COVID-19, enrolled during active disease. Sequencing was performed on peripheral blood. The nucleotide sequence is given as TGTGCCAGCAGCCAGGGACTAGCGGGCGAGCAGTACTTC. This translates into CASSQGLAGEQYF.